Listed below are T cell receptor beta chains from one sample, sequenced in a study of T cell repertoires in cytomegalovirus infection. One entry per CDR3 protein results from TCRdb running MiXCR on the reads. The repertoire includes approximately 260,000 distinct CDR3 sequences, approximately 15% of them detected once, and around half sits in the top ten. Sequencing was performed on CD8+ T cells from PBMCs. These receptor sequences come from a human donor in good health (CMV status not recorded). Some clones in this sample may be carry-over from other donors' samples. CDR3s include the opening cysteine and the closing phenylalanine or tryptophan. The D gene is left open where the match is weak. Only some rows state a clone size, as once, few, many or a class for expanded clones.

j_gene: TRBJ2-1
d_gene: NA
abundance: NA
v_gene: TRBV6-2/TRBV6-3
CDR3aa: CASSYSLRNGQFF
CDR3nt: TGTGCCAGCAGTTACTCTTTGCGCAATGGGCAGTTCTTC

j_gene: TRBJ1-1
d_gene: NA
abundance: NA
v_gene: TRBV4-3
CDR3aa: CASSQDRSTEAFF
CDR3nt: TGCGCCAGCAGCCAGGACAGATCCACTGAAGCTTTCTTT

j_gene: TRBJ1-2
d_gene: NA
abundance: few
v_gene: TRBV4-3
CDR3aa: CASSQDSSYGYTF
CDR3nt: TGCGCCAGCAGCCAAGACAGTTCTTATGGCTACACCTTC

j_gene: TRBJ2-2
d_gene: TRBD1
abundance: many
v_gene: TRBV6-1
CDR3aa: CATQGRGHTGELFF
CDR3nt: TGTGCCACACAGGGCAGGGGGCACACCGGGGAGCTGTTTTTT

j_gene: TRBJ1-4
d_gene: NA
abundance: NA
v_gene: TRBV7-6
CDR3aa: CASSQGGGEKLFF
CDR3nt: TGTGCCAGCAGCCAAGGCGGGGGTGAAAAACTGTTTTTT

j_gene: TRBJ2-4
d_gene: NA
abundance: NA
v_gene: TRBV29-1
CDR3aa: CSVVLEGNIQYF
CDR3nt: TGCAGCGTTGTGCTAGAGGGAAACATTCAGTACTTC

j_gene: TRBJ2-3
d_gene: NA
abundance: NA
v_gene: TRBV19
CDR3aa: CASNPVPGSTDTQYF
CDR3nt: TGTGCCAGTAATCCTGTTCCAGGGAGCACAGATACGCAGTATTTT

j_gene: TRBJ2-3
d_gene: TRBD1
abundance: many
v_gene: TRBV6-5
CDR3aa: CASSYLGTVTDTQYF
CDR3nt: TGTGCCAGCAGTTACTTAGGGACAGTCACAGATACGCAGTATTTT

j_gene: TRBJ1-2
d_gene: TRBD1
abundance: NA
v_gene: TRBV5-6
CDR3aa: CASSYQSDRGSYGYTF
CDR3nt: TGTGCCAGCAGCTACCAGAGTGACAGGGGGAGCTATGGCTACACCTTC

j_gene: TRBJ1-1
d_gene: NA
abundance: many
v_gene: TRBV12-3/TRBV12-4
CDR3aa: CASRPTGLGEAFF
CDR3nt: TGTGCCAGCAGACCTACAGGGCTCGGGGAAGCTTTCTTT

j_gene: TRBJ2-7
d_gene: NA
abundance: many
v_gene: TRBV7-8
CDR3aa: CASSLDYPGHPSSYEQYF
CDR3nt: TGTGCCAGCAGCTTAGATTATCCGGGACACCCAAGCTCCTACGAGCAGTACTTC

j_gene: TRBJ2-1
d_gene: NA
abundance: many
v_gene: TRBV27
CDR3aa: CASGTGREQFF
CDR3nt: TGTGCCAGCGGAACAGGGAGGGAGCAGTTCTTC

j_gene: TRBJ2-6
d_gene: NA
abundance: many
v_gene: TRBV6-1
CDR3aa: CASSGGPIFSSGANVLTF
CDR3nt: TGTGCCAGCAGTGGCGGACCTATTTTTTCCTCTGGGGCCAACGTCCTGACTTTC

j_gene: TRBJ2-7
d_gene: TRBD1
abundance: NA
v_gene: TRBV6-1
CDR3aa: CASSGGHRGSPYEQYF
CDR3nt: TGTGCCAGCAGTGGGGGACACAGGGGATCGCCCTACGAGCAGTACTTC

j_gene: TRBJ2-2
d_gene: NA
abundance: NA
v_gene: TRBV11-2
CDR3aa: CASSLLMKELFF
CDR3nt: TGTGCCAGCAGCTTACTAATGAAGGAGCTGTTTTTT

j_gene: TRBJ2-2
d_gene: NA
abundance: few
v_gene: TRBV19
CDR3aa: CASSISSGELFF
CDR3nt: TGTGCCAGTAGTATCTCCAGCGGGGAGCTGTTTTTT

j_gene: TRBJ1-1
d_gene: NA
abundance: few
v_gene: TRBV5-1
CDR3aa: CASSLVPGQGLNTEAFF
CDR3nt: TGCGCCAGCAGCTTGGTTCCAGGGCAGGGGTTGAACACTGAAGCTTTCTTT